A single sample gave rise to the 2 T cell receptor beta chains below, sequenced in a study of blood T cell repertoires in COVID-19. The protocol was immunoSEQ multiplex PCR, while the TCRdb copy is restricted to in-frame clones and leaves out a portion. Of 490,000 or so clones in the sample, around 87% were seen once. Sequenced material: PBMCs or T cells enriched from blood (not recorded which). The origin of the receptors is a middle-aged woman who had recovered from COVID-19.

This clone was found once. The chain uses TRBV28 and TRBJ1-6, with no clear D. The CDR3 totals 14 residues. Germline loops: CDR1 MDHEN, CDR2 SYDVKM. V lost 5 bases to trimming and J lost 7 bases, with 12 bases between them. The CDR3, as DNA: TGTGCCAGCAGTCCGAAAAACGGGAATTCACCCCTCCACTTT. Protein: CASSPKNGNSPLHF.

The V and J genes are TRBV9 and TRBJ2-2; TRBD1 matches 9 bases. J gave up 7 bases and V 0 bases, and 7 bases lay outside the gene matches. Germline V CDR1 and CDR2: SGDLS, YYNGEE. This CDR3 contains 16 residues. CDR3 sequence: CASSVDTGGSIGELFF. The CDR3, as DNA: TGTGCCAGCAGCGTAGACACAGGGGGCTCGATCGGGGAGCTGTTTTTT. Supplemented by reference TRBV9 and TRBJ2-2, the full variable domain reads DSGVTQTPKHLITATGQRVTLRCSPRSGDLSVYWYQQSLDQGLQFLIQYYNGEERAKGNILERFSAQQFPDLHSELNLSSLELGDSALYFCASSVDTGGSIGELFFGEGSRLTVL.